The subject of this entry is one TCR beta chain. These data belong to a study of blood T cell repertoires in COVID-19. About the study: PBMCs, B-cell-depleted T cells, or T cells were the source of the cDNA or gDNA that made up the material.

The CDR3 is 16 amino acids. Germline V CDR1 and CDR2: SGHTA, FQGNSA. Trimming left V 6 bases short and J 7 bases short, with 22 bases between. Under the authors' procedure: Reference gene primer amplification yielded estimated nucleated cell counts. TCRdb's table, derived via immunoSEQ multiplex PCR, lists solely in-frame clones and lacks some. V and J calls plus clone size are reproduced from that table; the DNA served to infer D and trimming. The sample includes approximately 150,000 clones, 84% of them seen just once. The sequencing input was peripheral blood. The chain joins TRBV7-2 to TRBJ1-5; weak D call: TRBD1 (6 bases). This TCR derives from a human donor in a cohort sampled during active COVID-19. The CDR3 loop reads CASSLGPGTLGQPQHF. Here the CDR3 DNA reads TGTGCCAGCAGTTTGGGCCCCGGGACATTAGGCCAGCCCCAGCATTTT. The full variable domain, rest sourced from reference TRBV7-2 and TRBJ1-5, is GAGVSQSPSNKVTEKGKDVELRCDPISGHTALYWYRQSLGQGLEFLIYFQGNSAPDKSGLPSDRFSAERTGGSVSTLTIQRTQQEDSAVYLCASSLGPGTLGQPQHFGDGTRLSIL.